Following are 4 T cell receptor beta chains from one sample sequenced in a study of siplizumab effects on memory and regulatory T cells (dated by TCRdb to between 2017 and 2020). For five to seven days, cells in the mixed lymphocyte reaction were kept in coculture at 37 degrees C. Library preparation used the immunoSEQ multiplex PCR assay. Not all clones reach the TCRdb copy of this immuneACCESS table, which keeps in-frame sequences only. Checked studies attribute under half of the gap to unresolved V genes and leave the rest unexplained. The sample records under 3,500 clones, 55% of which are singletons. In total, the top ten clones hold about 42% of the sample. No cognate antigen is known for these TCRs. The specimen sequenced was CFSE-low (dividing) CD8+ T cells sorted from an allogeneic mixed lymphocyte reaction. These receptors originate from a human donor in good health; the cells came from an allogeneic mixed lymphocyte reaction. Some clones in this sample may be carry-over from other donors' samples.

This clone has more than one count but fewer than ten. The chain couples TRBV27 to TRBJ2-7; possible D gene TRBD2, 6 bases. The CDR3 contains 13 residues. Trimming took 4 bases from V and 3 from J, leaving 10 bases between them. Germline CDR1 reads MNHEY; CDR2 reads SMNVEV (reference sequence). DNA of the CDR3: TGTGCCAGCAGTTGGGGAGGAAGCTACGAGCAGTACTTC. Translated, it gives CASSWGGSYEQYF.

The rearrangement links TRBV5-4 to TRBJ2-7; D possibly matches TRBD1 or TRBD2 (5 bases each). The ends were cut back, 4 bases at V and 5 bases at J, with 22 bases in the middle. CDR1 and CDR2 (germline): SGHNT, YYREEE (reference sequence). The CDR3 loop spans 16 amino acids. The CDR3 DNA reads as TGTGCCAGCAGCCCATGGACGGGGCGTAATATGGACGAGCAGTACTTC. Protein sequence: CASSPWTGRNMDEQYF.

J is TRBJ2-7 and V is TRBV19; tentatively, D is TRBD1 (5 bases). V was cut by 4 bases and J by 1 base, with 11 bases left in between. The CDR3 is 14 residues long. The germline CDR1 and CDR2 sequences are LNHDA and SQIVND (reference sequence). CDR3 bases: TGTGCCAGTAGTAGGACCGACAGTTCCTACGAGCAGTACTTC. Protein product: CASSRTDSSYEQYF.

The rearrangement links TRBV6-6 to TRBJ2-3; unclear D gene. The ends were cut back, 0 bases at V and 4 bases at J, with 2 bases in the middle. CDR3 length: 12 residues. Germline CDR1 reads MNHNY; CDR2 reads SVGAGI (reference sequence). CDR3 loop: CASSYSPDTQYF. DNA for the CDR3: TGTGCCAGCAGTTACTCCCCAGATACGCAGTATTTT.